This T cell receptor beta chain was retrieved from a study of technical replicates of blood from several donors. Trimming removed 5 bases at V and 6 bases at J, with 6 bases between. There are 11 residues in the CDR3. CDR1 is SGHNT and CDR2 is YYREEE in the germline V gene (reference sequence). Clones were sequenced by immunoSEQ multiplex PCR, and TCRdb holds only the in-frame ones, with some missing. Found here are approximately 99,000 clones, approximately 96% of them singletons; the top ten hold less than 0.45%. The V gene is TRBV5-4, the J gene TRBJ2-1; D remains unclear. The sequenced sample was T cells isolated from PBMCs. The sequence came from a human donor in good health. The CDR3 is CASSLFNEQFF. The CDR3 DNA reads as TGTGCCAGCAGTTTATTCAATGAGCAGTTCTTC.